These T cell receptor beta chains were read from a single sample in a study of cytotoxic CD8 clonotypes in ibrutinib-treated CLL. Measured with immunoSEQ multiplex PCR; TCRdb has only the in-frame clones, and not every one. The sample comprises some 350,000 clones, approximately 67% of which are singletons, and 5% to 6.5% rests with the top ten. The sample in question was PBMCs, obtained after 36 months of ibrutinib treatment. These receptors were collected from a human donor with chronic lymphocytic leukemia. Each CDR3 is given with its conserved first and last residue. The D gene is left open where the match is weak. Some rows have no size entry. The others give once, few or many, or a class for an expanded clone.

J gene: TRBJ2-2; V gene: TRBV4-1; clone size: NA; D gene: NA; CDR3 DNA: TGCGCCAGCAGCCAAGTGTCAGGTGCCGGCGGGGAGCTGTTTTTT; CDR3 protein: CASSQVSGAGGELFF
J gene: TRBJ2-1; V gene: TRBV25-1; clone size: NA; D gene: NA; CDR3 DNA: TGTGCCAGCAGTAGGTTAACGGTCAGCTCCTACAATGAGCAGTTCTTC; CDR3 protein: CASSRLTVSSYNEQFF
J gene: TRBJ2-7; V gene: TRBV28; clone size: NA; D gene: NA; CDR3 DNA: TGTGCCAGCAGCCAGCTGAGGGGTGAGCAGTACTTC; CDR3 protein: CASSQLRGEQYF
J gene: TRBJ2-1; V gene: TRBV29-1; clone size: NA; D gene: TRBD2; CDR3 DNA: TGCAGCGTTGACCTCCTAGCGGGAGACTACAATGAGCAGTTCTTC; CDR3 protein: CSVDLLAGDYNEQFF
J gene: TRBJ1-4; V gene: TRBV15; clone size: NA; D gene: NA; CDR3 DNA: TGTGCCACCAGCATCCGAGCAACTAATGAAAAACTGTTTTTT; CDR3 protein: CATSIRATNEKLFF
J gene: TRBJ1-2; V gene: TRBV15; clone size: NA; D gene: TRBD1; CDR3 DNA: TGTGCCACCAGCAGAGGAGACAGGGTGGTTCTCTATGGCTACACCTTC; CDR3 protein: CATSRGDRVVLYGYTF
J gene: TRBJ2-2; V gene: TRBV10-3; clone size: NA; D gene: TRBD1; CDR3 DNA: TGTGCCATCAGTGAGTCGACTTGGGGACAGGGCACCGGGGAGCTGTTTTTT; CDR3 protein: CAISESTWGQGTGELFF
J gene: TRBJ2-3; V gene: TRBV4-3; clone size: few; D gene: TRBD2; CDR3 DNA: TGCGCCAGCAGCCGCCGACTAGCGGGAGCTCGCGATACGCAGTATTTT; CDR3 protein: CASSRRLAGARDTQYF
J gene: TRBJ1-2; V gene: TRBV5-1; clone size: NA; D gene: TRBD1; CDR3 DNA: TGCGCCAGCAGCTTGGATGGGACAGGGCGGTATGGCTACACCTTC; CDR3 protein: CASSLDGTGRYGYTF
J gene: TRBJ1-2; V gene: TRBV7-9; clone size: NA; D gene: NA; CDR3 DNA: TGTGCCAGCAGCTTACGAGGGGCCCCATATGGCTACACCTTC; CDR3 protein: CASSLRGAPYGYTF
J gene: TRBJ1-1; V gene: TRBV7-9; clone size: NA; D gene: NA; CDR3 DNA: TGTGCCAGCAGCTTCCGCCTGGGGAGAGGGAAGAAAACTGAAGCTTTCTTT; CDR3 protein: CASSFRLGRGKKTEAFF
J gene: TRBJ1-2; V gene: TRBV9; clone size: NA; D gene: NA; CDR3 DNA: TGTGCCAGCAGCTTAATTAACTATGGCTACACCTTC; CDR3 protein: CASSLINYGYTF
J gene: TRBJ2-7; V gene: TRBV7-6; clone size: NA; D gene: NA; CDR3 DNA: TGTGCCAGCAGTCCTACAGCCGGGACGGGGAACTACGAGCAGTACTTC; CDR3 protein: CASSPTAGTGNYEQYF
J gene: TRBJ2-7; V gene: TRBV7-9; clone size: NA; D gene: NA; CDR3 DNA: TGTGCCAGCGGCCTCCTAACAGGCAAAAACTCCTACGAGCAGTACTTC; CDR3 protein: CASGLLTGKNSYEQYF
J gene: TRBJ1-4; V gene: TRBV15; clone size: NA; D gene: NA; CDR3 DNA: TGTGCCACCAGCAGCCGTGGGAGGGGCGAAAAACTGTTTTTT; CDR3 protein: CATSSRGRGEKLFF
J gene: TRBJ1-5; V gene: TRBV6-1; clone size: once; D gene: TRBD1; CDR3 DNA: TGTGCCAGCAGGATGGACAGGGTTAATCAGCCCCAGCATTTT; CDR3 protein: CASRMDRVNQPQHF
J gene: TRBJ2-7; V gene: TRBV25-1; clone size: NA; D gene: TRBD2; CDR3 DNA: TGTGCCAGCAGTGGGTGGGGAGGGGCCTCCTACGAGCAGTACTTC; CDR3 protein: CASSGWGGASYEQYF
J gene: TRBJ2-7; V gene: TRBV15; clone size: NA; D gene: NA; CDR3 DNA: TGTGCCACCAGCAGAGAGGGGGTAAACGAGCAGTACTTC; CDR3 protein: CATSREGVNEQYF
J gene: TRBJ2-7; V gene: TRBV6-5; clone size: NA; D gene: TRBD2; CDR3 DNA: TGTGCCAGCAGTTACTCGATTAGCGGGAGGCACGAGCAGTACTTC; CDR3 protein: CASSYSISGRHEQYF
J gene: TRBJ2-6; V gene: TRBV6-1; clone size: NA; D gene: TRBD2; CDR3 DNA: TGTGCCAGCAGTGAAAGAACCACGACGGGGACTAGCCTAAGTTGGGGCTCTGGGGCCAACGTCCTGACTTTC; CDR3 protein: CASSERTTTGTSLSWGSGANVLTF
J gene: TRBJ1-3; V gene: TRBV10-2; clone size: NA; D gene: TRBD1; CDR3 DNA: TGCGCCAGCAGTCGACAGGGGCCCGCCGGAAACACCATATATTTT; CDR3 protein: CASSRQGPAGNTIYF
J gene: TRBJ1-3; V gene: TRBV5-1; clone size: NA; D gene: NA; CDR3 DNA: TGCGCCAACAGCTTACAGGGTGTCTACTCTGGAAACACCATATATTTT; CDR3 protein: CANSLQGVYSGNTIYF
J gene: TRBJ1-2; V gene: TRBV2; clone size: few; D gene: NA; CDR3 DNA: TGTGCCAGCACCGGTGGATGGCAGGCAACATTC; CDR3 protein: CASTGGWQATF
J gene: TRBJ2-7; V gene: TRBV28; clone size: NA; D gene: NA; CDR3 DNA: TGTGCAATTCGGCGTACCGCCTACGAGCAGTACTTC; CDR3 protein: CAIRRTAYEQYF
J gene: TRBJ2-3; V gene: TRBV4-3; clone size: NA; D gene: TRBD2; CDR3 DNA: TGCGCCAGCAGCCAAGAACTCGGGGGGGGCACAGATACGCAGTATTTT; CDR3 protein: CASSQELGGGTDTQYF
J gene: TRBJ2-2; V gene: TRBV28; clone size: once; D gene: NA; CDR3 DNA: TGTGCCAGCAGTTCCGGCTATTTTAACACCGGGGAGCTGTTTTTT; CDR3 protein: CASSSGYFNTGELFF
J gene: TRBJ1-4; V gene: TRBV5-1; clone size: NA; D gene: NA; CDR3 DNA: TGCGCCAGCAGTTCAGGTGTTAGGGGTGAAAAACTGTTTTTT; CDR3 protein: CASSSGVRGEKLFF
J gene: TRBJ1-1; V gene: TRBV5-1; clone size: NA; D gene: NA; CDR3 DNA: TGCGCCAGCAGCAGGGCCGGGATGGCGAACACTGAAGCTTTCTTT; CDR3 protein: CASSRAGMANTEAFF
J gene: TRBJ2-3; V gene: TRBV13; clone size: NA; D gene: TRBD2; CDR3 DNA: TGTGCCAGCAGCCCACGGGAGATAGCGGGGGTTTCAAGCACAGATACGCAGTATTTT; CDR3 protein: CASSPREIAGVSSTDTQYF
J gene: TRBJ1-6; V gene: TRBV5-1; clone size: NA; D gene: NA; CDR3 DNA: TGCGCCAGCAGCAACCGACAGGACCTCCACTTT; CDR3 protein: CASSNRQDLHF
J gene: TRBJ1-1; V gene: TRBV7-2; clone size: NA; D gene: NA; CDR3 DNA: TGTGCCAGCAGCTTTGATAGAATGAACACTGAAGCTTTCTTT; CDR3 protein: CASSFDRMNTEAFF
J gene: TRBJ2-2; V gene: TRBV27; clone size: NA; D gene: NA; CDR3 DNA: TGTGCCAGCAGTTTATACCGGCAGGGACGAGCCGGGGAGCTGTTTTTT; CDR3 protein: CASSLYRQGRAGELFF
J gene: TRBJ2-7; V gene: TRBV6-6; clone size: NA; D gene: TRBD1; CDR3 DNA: TGTGCCAGCAGTACTGGACAGGGGGTTTCCTACGAGCAGTACTTC; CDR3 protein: CASSTGQGVSYEQYF
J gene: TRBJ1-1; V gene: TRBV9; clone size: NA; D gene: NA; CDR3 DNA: TGTGCCAGCAGCGTACAGACAACGAACACTGAAGCTTTCTTT; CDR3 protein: CASSVQTTNTEAFF
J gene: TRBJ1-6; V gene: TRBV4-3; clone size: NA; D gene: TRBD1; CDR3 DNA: TGCGCCAGCAGCCAATGGGCAGGGGGAGCCTATAATTCACCCCTCCACTTT; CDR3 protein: CASSQWAGGAYNSPLHF
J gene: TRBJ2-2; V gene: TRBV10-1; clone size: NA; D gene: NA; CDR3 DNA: TGCGCCAGCAGTGAGAGAGGGGAGCTGTTTTTT; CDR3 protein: CASSERGELFF
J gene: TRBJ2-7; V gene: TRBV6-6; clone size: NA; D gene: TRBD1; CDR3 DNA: TGTGCCAGCAGTTACTCGACAGGGGGAGGCTACGAGCAGTACTTC; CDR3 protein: CASSYSTGGGYEQYF
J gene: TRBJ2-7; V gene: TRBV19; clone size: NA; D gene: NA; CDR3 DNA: TGTGCCAGTAGTATCGGCAGGGTAGCCTACGAGCAGTACTTC; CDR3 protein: CASSIGRVAYEQYF
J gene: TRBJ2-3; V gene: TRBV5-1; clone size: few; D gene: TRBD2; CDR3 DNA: TGCGCCAGCAGCCGGCGGACTAGCGGGGTCCCAGATACGCAGTATTTT; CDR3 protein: CASSRRTSGVPDTQYF